The 21 T cell receptor beta chains presented below share a single source sample, sequenced in a study of T cells in Graves' hyperthyroidism and ophthalmopathy. The source material, RNA transcripts, was used to amplify TCR beta CDR3 regions. Researchers ran a first-round RT-PCR on the TCR CDR3 using the HTBI primer set. From the multiplex PCR reads, TCRdb called clonotypes with MiXCR, one entry per CDR3 protein. The table records about 400,000 distinct CDR3 sequences, roughly 15% of them present only once. Sequenced material: blood. All receptors come from a woman aged 55-69 years with Graves' ophthalmopathy.

This clonotype was counted at least ten times. V gene TRBV30 combines with J gene TRBJ1-5, with no clear D. Trimming left V 3 bases short and J 0 bases short, with 9 bases between. Per the germline V gene, CDR1 is GTSNPN and CDR2 is SVGIG (reference sequence). CDR3 length: 14 residues. CDR3 in amino acids: CAWSHTNSNQPQHF. CDR3 in DNA: TGTGCCTGGAGCCACACAAATAGCAATCAGCCCCAGCATTTT.

This clonotype was observed a handful of times. The gene calls are TRBV24-1 and TRBJ2-2; 8 nucleotides agree with TRBD1. Trimming at V came to 2 bases and at J to 6 bases, leaving 10 bases not matched to a gene. This CDR3 has 17 amino acids. Germline lookup yields CDR1 KGHDR and CDR2 SFDVKD. The CDR3 region is CATSDWAGGVLSGELFF. The CDR3 nucleotides are TGTGCCACCAGTGATTGGGCAGGGGGCGTCTTATCCGGGGAGCTGTTTTTT.

The rearrangement uses TRBV28 and TRBJ2-5; no clear D. Looked up from germline, CDR1 is MDHEN and CDR2 is SYDVKM. This CDR3 contains 14 residues. The ends were cut back, 6 bases at V and 11 bases at J, with 22 bases in the middle. The CDR3 protein is CASRLKDNPREQYF. The CDR3 DNA reads as TGTGCCAGCAGATTAAAAGACAACCCTAGAGAGCAGTACTTC.

The V and J genes are TRBV14 and TRBJ2-2, with D possibly matching TRBD2 (6 bases). This CDR3 contains 15 residues. Germline V gene lookup returns CDR1 SGHDN and CDR2 FVKESK. Trimming took off 3 bases at V and 3 bases at J, with 11 bases between the two ends. DNA for the CDR3: TGTGCCAGCAGCCAGCTCTCTAGCGACACCGGGGAGCTGTTTTTT. It specifies CASSQLSSDTGELFF.

This clonotype was counted at least ten times. This rearrangement joins TRBV3-1 to TRBJ1-4; D unclear. Germline V gives CDR1 LGHDT, CDR2 YNNKEL (reference sequence). The CDR3 sequence is 11 residues long. V was cut by 5 bases and J by 13 bases, with 11 bases left in between. Here the CDR3 DNA reads TGTGCCAGCAGCGGTACAGCTCGACTGTTTTTT. Translating it yields CASSGTARLFF. Full variable domain (remainder filled in from reference TRBV3-1 and TRBJ1-4): DTAVSQTPKYLVTQMGNDKSIKCEQNLGHDTMYWYKQDSKKFLKIMFSYNNKELIINETVPNRFSPKSPDKAHLNLHINSLELGDSAVYFCASSGTARLFFGSGTQLSVL.

The genes are TRBV5-4 and TRBJ2-1, with 12 bases lining up with TRBD2. The trim removed 6 bases at V and 5 bases at J, leaving 18 bases unmatched. The CDR3 is 19 residues long. Germline V CDR1 and CDR2: SGHNT, YYREEE (reference sequence). CDR3 sequence: CASTQTSGSYGYSDNEQFF. CDR3 coding DNA: TGTGCCAGCACCCAGACTAGCGGGAGTTATGGGTATTCAGACAATGAGCAGTTCTTC. Supplemented by reference TRBV5-4 and TRBJ2-1, the full variable domain reads ETGVTQSPTHLIKTRGQQVTLRCSSQSGHNTVSWYQQALGQGPQFIFQYYREEENGRGNFPPRFSGLQFPNYSSELNVNALELDDSALYLCASTQTSGSYGYSDNEQFFGPGTRLTVL.

Ten or more counts support this clonotype. The CDR3 loop reads CASIATGGRETQYF. DNA for the CDR3: TGTGCCAGCATAGCGACAGGGGGCCGGGAGACCCAGTACTTC. The chain combines TRBV28 with TRBJ2-5; 10 bases line up with TRBD1. Germline CDR1 and CDR2: MDHEN and SYDVKM. After removal of 7 bases from V and 5 bases from J, the junction contained 7 bases not matched to a gene. The CDR3 runs 14 residues.

This chain links TRBV6-2 or TRBV6-3 with TRBJ1-5; TRBD1 matches at 7 bases. J was trimmed by 4 bases and V by 6 bases; bases with no gene match: 18. The CDR3 length is 18 residues. Germline V gene sequence: CDR1 MNHEY, CDR2 SVGEGT. The CDR3 sequence: CASRLQGNTGEPNQPQHF. In DNA, the CDR3 is TGTGCCAGCAGATTACAGGGGAACACCGGGGAGCCTAATCAGCCCCAGCATTTT.

This clonotype was counted many times. The gene calls are TRBV27 and TRBJ2-5, with 8 bases identical to TRBD1. Per the germline V gene, CDR1 is MNHEY and CDR2 is SMNVEV (reference sequence). The CDR3 contains 12 residues. After removal of 7 bases from V and 6 bases from J, the junction contained 4 bases not matched to a gene. CDR3 loop: CASTRTGKTQYF. The CDR3 DNA reads as TGTGCCAGCACTAGGACAGGGAAGACCCAGTACTTC.

About this clonotype itself: This may be a read error, as it is one base from a much larger clone. The rearrangement uses TRBV12-3 or TRBV12-4 and TRBJ2-3; 8 bases are a match to TRBD2. The CDR3 extends over 15 amino acids. The CDR3 loop is CAGSQQLAGTDTQYF. Written as DNA, the CDR3 is TGTGCCGGCAGCCAACAACTAGCGGGCACAGATACGCAGTATTTT.

The chain has TRBV30 and TRBJ2-7; 8 bases are a match to TRBD2. Germline lookup yields CDR1 GTSNPN and CDR2 SVGIG (reference sequence). Trimming removed 2 bases from V and 6 bases from J; junction bases left unmatched: 9. The CDR3 has 14 residues. The CDR3: CAWSFLAGPREQYF. The CDR3, as DNA: TGTGCCTGGAGTTTCCTAGCGGGCCCCCGCGAGCAGTACTTC.

Only a few counts were recorded for this clonotype. V is TRBV3-1 and J is TRBJ2-4; D gene uncertain. Trimming took 0 bases from V and 0 from J, leaving 9 bases between them. The CDR3 is made up of 16 amino acids. From germline, CDR1 is LGHDT and CDR2 YNNKEL (reference sequence). The CDR3 spells CASSQESTLAKNIQYF. The CDR3 bases are TGTGCCAGCAGCCAAGAGTCAACGCTAGCCAAAAACATTCAGTACTTC.

This clonotype was seen many times. The J gene is TRBJ1-4, the V gene TRBV7-2, with 7 bases matching TRBD1. The V gene's germline CDR1 is SGHTA and CDR2 FQGNSA. This CDR3 region has 15 residues. V lost 4 bases to trimming and J lost 7 bases; unmatched junction nucleotides: 9. CDR3 DNA: TGTGCCAGCAGCTCCTCCGGGACAGCTTTTGAAAAACTGTTTTTT. It yields the protein CASSSSGTAFEKLFF.

The sample holds many counts of this clonotype. The chain carries TRBV28 and TRBJ2-4, with D possibly TRBD2 on 5 matching bases. Germline loops: CDR1 MDHEN, CDR2 SYDVKM. The CDR3 runs to 14 residues. Trimming removed 5 bases from V and 2 bases from J, with 10 bases in between. CDR3 in amino acids: CASSPPSPKNIQYF. The CDR3 coding sequence is TGTGCCAGCAGTCCACCTAGCCCCAAAAACATTCAGTACTTC.

This clonotype appeared many times. The J gene is TRBJ2-1, the V gene TRBV5-4, with D perhaps being TRBD1 or TRBD2 (5 bases each). Per the germline V gene, CDR1 is SGHNT and CDR2 is YYREEE (reference sequence). There are 16 residues in the CDR3. V lost 6 bases and J 8 bases, leaving 24 bases between the germline ends. The CDR3 sequence is CASTGDGGQRADEQFF. CDR3 nucleotide sequence: TGTGCCAGCACCGGGGACGGAGGCCAGAGGGCGGATGAGCAGTTCTTC. The full variable domain, rest sourced from reference TRBV5-4 and TRBJ2-1, is ETGVTQSPTHLIKTRGQQVTLRCSSQSGHNTVSWYQQALGQGPQFIFQYYREEENGRGNFPPRFSGLQFPNYSSELNVNALELDDSALYLCASTGDGGQRADEQFFGPGTRLTVL.

A few counts support this clonotype. This chain joins TRBV5-6 and TRBJ2-2; TRBD1 matches at 9 bases. V was pared by 3 bases and J by 5 bases, with 8 bases of the junction left unmatched. CDR3 length equals 16 residues. CDR1 is SGHDT, CDR2 YYEEEE, per germline. The CDR3 nucleotides are TGTGCCAGCAGCTACCGGACAGGGGCGAGAACCGGGGAGCTGTTTTTT. Translating gives CASSYRTGARTGELFF.

This clonotype was seen only a few times. V and J are TRBV12-3 or TRBV12-4 and TRBJ1-1, with D perhaps matching TRBD1 (5 bases). The CDR3 consists of 15 residues. V was pared by 1 base and J by 0 bases, with 9 bases between. Written as DNA, the CDR3 is TGTGCCAGCAGTTTAGGGCAGGGACTGAACACTGAAGCTTTCTTT. This sequence encodes CASSLGQGLNTEAFF.

The chain carries TRBV20-1 and TRBJ2-1; 8 nucleotides agree with TRBD2. Trimming took 2 bases from V and 6 from J; bases not matched to a gene: 9. Germline V gene lookup returns CDR1 DFQATT and CDR2 SNEGSKA (reference sequence). The length of the CDR3 is 15 residues. This CDR3 reads CSARSFPGGPNEQFF. As DNA, the CDR3 is TGCAGTGCTAGATCTTTCCCGGGAGGGCCCAATGAGCAGTTCTTC.

The chain uses TRBV29-1 and TRBJ1-2, with D uncertain. Germline CDR1 reads SQVTM; CDR2 reads ANQGSEA. Trimming shortened V by 5 bases and J by 1 base, and 17 bases separated the two germline ends. This CDR3 is 15 amino acids long. The CDR3: CSVFSWTPLNYGYTF. The CDR3 region has the DNA TGCAGCGTTTTCAGCTGGACCCCCCTTAACTATGGCTACACCTTC.

This clonotype was counted ten times or more. The chain joins TRBV28 to TRBJ2-7; 7 bases are a match to TRBD2. The CDR3 is made up of 15 amino acids. J lost 3 bases, V lost 6 bases, and 11 bases had no gene match. Germline assignment: CDR1 MDHEN and CDR2 SYDVKM. This CDR3 reads CASRPIGGVDYEQYF. DNA of the CDR3: TGTGCCAGCAGACCTATTGGGGGGGTTGACTACGAGCAGTACTTC.

V gene TRBV7-9 combines with J gene TRBJ2-2; 11 nucleotides match TRBD2. The germline gives CDR1 SEHNR, CDR2 FQNEAQ (reference sequence). This CDR3 is built from 18 residues. V lost 5 bases to trimming and J lost 1 base; unmatched junction nucleotides: 9. Here the CDR3 reads CASSRRGLAEGNTGELFF. In DNA, the CDR3 is TGTGCCAGCAGCAGACGGGGACTAGCGGAGGGGAACACCGGGGAGCTGTTTTTT.